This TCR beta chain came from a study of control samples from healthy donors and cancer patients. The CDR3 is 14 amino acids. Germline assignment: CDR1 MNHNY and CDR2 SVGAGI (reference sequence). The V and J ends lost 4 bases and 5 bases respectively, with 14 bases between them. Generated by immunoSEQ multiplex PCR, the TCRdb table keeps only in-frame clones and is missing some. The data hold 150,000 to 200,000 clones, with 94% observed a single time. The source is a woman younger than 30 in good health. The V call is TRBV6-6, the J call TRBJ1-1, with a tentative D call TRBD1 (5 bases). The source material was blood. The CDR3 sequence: CASSSGRAKTEAFF. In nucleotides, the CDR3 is TGTGCCAGCAGTTCAGGCAGGGCGAAAACTGAAGCTTTCTTT.